This T cell receptor beta chain was found in a study of cytomegalovirus exposure and HLA in healthy donors. Turning to the study itself: Among the approximately 400 donors who were genotyped, 70% to 90% fell in the genetic ancestry cluster that is associated with self-reported Caucasian donors.

It was with 60 Vbeta and 13 Jbeta primers that the PCR ran. TCRdb's copy holds only in-frame clones and misses some; the assay was immunoSEQ multiplex PCR. The sample records about 230,000 clones, almost 85% being singletons. With respect to this clone: Its cognate antigen is unknown.

Overall study results and limits: In an earlier analysis, in some 500 donors, most V segments appeared productive either ~90% or ~30% of the time. Researchers reported in a later analysis that common viral pathogens appeared linked to several top clusters.

The germline CDR1 and CDR2 sequences are SGHVS and FQNEAQ. Trimming took 5 bases from V and 3 from J, leaving 22 bases between them. This CDR3 region has 17 residues. Sequenced material: PBMCs. The V call is TRBV7-8, the J call TRBJ1-1; possibly TRBD1 for D (5 bases). The clonotype was recovered from a woman between 40 and 55 years old in good health and CMV-seronegative. The CDR3 protein is CASSPRFRAGGDTEAFF. The CDR3 DNA is TGTGCCAGCAGCCCGAGGTTCAGGGCCGGAGGGGACACTGAAGCTTTCTTT. Full variable domain (missing parts from reference TRBV7-8 and TRBJ1-1): GAGVSQSPRYKVAKRGQDVALRCDPISGHVSLFWYQQALGQGPEFLTYFQNEAQLDKSGLPSDRFFAERPEGSVSTLKIQRTQQEDSAVYLCASSPRFRAGGDTEAFFGQGTRLTVV.